This T cell receptor (beta chain) was sequenced during a study of blood T cell repertoires in COVID-19. Methods used by the authors: Reference gene primer amplification gave estimated nucleated cell counts. Here immunoSEQ multiplex PCR was the method, and the copy in TCRdb shows in-frame clones only, minus some. The DNA gave D and trimming, while V, J and clone size come from that table. The sample contains some 180,000 clones, about 88% of which appear only once. Trimming removed 5 bases at V and 6 bases at J, with 14 bases between. The CDR3 sequence is 13 residues long. The sequencing input was peripheral blood. This receptor was obtained from a man aged 45-60 years with COVID-19, enrolled during active disease. The chain is built from TRBV12-3 or TRBV12-4 and TRBJ2-7, with D possibly being TRBD2 (6 bases). In nucleotides, the CDR3 is TGTGCCAGCAGTCCCGCGGGGTTAGGCGAGCAGTACTTC. Encoded protein: CASSPAGLGEQYF.